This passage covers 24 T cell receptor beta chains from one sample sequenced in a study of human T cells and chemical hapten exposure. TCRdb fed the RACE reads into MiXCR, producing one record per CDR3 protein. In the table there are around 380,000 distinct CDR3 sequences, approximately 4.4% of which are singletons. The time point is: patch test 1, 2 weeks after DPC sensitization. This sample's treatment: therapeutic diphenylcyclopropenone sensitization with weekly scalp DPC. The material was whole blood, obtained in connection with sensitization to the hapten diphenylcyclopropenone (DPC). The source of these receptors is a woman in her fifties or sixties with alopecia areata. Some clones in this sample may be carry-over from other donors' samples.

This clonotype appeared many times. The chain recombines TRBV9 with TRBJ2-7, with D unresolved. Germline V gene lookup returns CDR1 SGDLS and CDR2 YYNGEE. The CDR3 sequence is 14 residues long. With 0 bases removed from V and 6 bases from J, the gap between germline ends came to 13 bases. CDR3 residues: CASSVARIGTEQYF. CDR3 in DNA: TGTGCCAGCAGCGTAGCGAGAATCGGCACCGAGCAGTACTTC.

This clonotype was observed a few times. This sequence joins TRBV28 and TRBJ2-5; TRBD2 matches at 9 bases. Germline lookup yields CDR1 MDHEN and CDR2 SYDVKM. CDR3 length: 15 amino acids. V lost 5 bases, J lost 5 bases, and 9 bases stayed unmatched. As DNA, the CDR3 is TGTGCCAGCAGTCACCTAGCGGGAACGTTGGAGACCCAGTACTTC. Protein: CASSHLAGTLETQYF.

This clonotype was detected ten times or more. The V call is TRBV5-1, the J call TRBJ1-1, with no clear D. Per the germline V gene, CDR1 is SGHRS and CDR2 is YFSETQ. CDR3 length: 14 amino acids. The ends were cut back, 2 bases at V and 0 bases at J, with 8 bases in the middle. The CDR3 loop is CASSFTNMNTEAFF. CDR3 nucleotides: TGCGCCAGCAGCTTTACCAACATGAACACTGAAGCTTTCTTT. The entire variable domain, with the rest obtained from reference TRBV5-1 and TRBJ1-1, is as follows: KAGVTQTPRYLIKTRGQQVTLSCSPISGHRSVSWYQQTPGQGLQFLFEYFSETQRNKGNFPGRFSGRQFSNSRSEMNVSTLELGDSALYLCASSFTNMNTEAFFGQGTRLTVV.

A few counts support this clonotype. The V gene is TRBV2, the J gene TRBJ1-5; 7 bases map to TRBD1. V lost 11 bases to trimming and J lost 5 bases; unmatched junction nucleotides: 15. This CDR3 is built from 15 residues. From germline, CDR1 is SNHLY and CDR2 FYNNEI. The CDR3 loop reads CAVEGGGGYDQPQHF. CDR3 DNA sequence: TGTGCCGTCGAAGGTGGAGGGGGCTATGATCAGCCCCAGCATTTT.

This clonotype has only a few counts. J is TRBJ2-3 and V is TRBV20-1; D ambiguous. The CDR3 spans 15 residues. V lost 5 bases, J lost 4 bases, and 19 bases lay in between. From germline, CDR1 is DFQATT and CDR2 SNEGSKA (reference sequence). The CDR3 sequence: CSAPPGGTSADTQYF. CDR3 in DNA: TGCAGTGCTCCCCCAGGTGGCACGTCCGCAGATACGCAGTATTTT.

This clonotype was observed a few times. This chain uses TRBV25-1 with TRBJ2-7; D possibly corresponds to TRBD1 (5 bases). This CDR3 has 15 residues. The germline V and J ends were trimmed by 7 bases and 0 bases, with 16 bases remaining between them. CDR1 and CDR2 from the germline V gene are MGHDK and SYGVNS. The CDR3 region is CASTPLGPSSYEQYF. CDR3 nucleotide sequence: TGTGCCAGCACCCCATTGGGGCCCAGCTCCTACGAGCAGTACTTC.

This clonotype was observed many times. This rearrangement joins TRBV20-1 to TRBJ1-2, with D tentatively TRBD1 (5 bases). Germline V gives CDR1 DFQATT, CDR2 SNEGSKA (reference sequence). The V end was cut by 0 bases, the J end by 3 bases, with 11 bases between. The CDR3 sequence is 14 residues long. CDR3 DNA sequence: TGCAGTGCTAGAGAGGGGGGAACGTACTATGGCTACACCTTC. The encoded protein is CSAREGGTYYGYTF.

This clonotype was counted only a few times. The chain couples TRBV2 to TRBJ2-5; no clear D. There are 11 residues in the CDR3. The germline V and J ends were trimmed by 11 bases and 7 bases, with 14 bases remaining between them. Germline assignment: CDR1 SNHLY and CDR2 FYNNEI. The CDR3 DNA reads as TGTGCCGCTACAGATCGATTGACCCAGTACTTC. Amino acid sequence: CAATDRLTQYF.

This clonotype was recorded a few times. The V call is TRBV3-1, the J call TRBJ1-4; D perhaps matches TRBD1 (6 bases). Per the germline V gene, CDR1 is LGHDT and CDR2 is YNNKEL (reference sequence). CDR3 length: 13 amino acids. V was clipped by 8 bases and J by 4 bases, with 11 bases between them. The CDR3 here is CASRRGGNEKLFF. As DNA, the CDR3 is TGTGCCAGCCGGCGAGGGGGTAATGAAAAACTGTTTTTT.

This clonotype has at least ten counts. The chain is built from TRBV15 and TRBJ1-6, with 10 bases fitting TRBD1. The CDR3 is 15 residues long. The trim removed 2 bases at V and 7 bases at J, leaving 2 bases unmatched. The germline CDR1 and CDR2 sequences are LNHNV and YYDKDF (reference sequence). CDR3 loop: CATSRSGQGNSPLHF. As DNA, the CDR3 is TGTGCCACCAGCAGATCGGGACAGGGGAATTCACCCCTCCACTTT. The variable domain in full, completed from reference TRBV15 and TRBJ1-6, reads DAMVIQNPRYQVTQFGKPVTLSCSQTLNHNVMYWYQQKSSQAPKLLFHYYDKDFNNEADTPDNFQSRRPNTSFCFLDIRSPGLGDTAMYLCATSRSGQGNSPLHFGNGTRLTVT.

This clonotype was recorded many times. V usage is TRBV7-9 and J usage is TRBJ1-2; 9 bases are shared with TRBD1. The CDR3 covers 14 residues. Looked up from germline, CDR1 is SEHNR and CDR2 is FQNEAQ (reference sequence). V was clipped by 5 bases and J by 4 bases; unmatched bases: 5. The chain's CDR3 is CASSPPTGGYGYTF. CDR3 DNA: TGTGCCAGCAGCCCGCCGACAGGGGGCTATGGCTACACCTTC.

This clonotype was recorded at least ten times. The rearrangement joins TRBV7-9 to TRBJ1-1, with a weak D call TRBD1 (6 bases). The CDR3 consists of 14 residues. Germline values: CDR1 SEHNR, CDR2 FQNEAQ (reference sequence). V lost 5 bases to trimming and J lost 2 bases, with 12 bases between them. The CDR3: CASSIPGANTEAFF. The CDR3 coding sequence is TGTGCCAGCAGCATCCCGGGGGCCAACACTGAAGCTTTCTTT.

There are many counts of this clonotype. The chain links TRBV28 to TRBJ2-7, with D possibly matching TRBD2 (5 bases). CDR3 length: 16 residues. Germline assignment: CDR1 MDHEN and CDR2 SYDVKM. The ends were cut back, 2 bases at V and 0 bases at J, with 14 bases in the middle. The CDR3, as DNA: TGTGCCAGCAGTTTAGGCGACCCCCGGGACTCCTACGAGCAGTACTTC. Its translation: CASSLGDPRDSYEQYF.

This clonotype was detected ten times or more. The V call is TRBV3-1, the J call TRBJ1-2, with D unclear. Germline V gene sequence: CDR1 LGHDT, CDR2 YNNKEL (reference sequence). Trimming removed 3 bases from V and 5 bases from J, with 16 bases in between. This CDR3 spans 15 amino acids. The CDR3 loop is CASSHRRDSLYGYTF. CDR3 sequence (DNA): TGTGCCAGCAGCCACCGAAGGGATTCCCTTTATGGCTACACCTTC.

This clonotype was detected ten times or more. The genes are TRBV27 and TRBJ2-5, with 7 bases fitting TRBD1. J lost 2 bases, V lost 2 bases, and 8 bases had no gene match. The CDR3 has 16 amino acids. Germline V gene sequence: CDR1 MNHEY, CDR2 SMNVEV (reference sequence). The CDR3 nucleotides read TGTGCCAGCAGTTTAGGCTTTCTGGGACAGCAAGAGACCCAGTACTTC. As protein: CASSLGFLGQQETQYF.

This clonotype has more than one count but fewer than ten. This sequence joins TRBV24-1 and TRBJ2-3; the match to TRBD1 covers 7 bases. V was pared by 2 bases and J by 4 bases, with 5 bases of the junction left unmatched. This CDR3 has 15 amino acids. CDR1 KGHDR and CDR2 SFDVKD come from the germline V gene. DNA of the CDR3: TGTGCCACCAGTGATTCCGGGACAGCCTCAGATACGCAGTATTTT. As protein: CATSDSGTASDTQYF.

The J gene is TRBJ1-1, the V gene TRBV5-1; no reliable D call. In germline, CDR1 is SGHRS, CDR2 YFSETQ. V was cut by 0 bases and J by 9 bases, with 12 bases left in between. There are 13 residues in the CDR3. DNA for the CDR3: TGCGCCAGCAGCTTGGACGATTCAGATAAAGCTTTCTTT. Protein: CASSLDDSDKAFF.

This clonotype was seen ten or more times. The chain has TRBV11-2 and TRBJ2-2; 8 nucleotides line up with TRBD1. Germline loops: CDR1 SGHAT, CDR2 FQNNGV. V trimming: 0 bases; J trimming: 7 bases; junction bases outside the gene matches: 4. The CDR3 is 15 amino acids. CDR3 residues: CASSLETGANGELFF. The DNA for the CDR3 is TGTGCCAGCAGCTTAGAGACAGGGGCAAACGGGGAGCTGTTTTTT.

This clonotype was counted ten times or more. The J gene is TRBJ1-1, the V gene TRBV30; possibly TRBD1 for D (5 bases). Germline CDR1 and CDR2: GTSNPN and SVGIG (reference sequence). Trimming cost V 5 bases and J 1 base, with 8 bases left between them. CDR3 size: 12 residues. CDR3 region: CAWQGWNTEAFF. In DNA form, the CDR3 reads TGTGCCTGGCAGGGTTGGAACACTGAAGCTTTCTTT.

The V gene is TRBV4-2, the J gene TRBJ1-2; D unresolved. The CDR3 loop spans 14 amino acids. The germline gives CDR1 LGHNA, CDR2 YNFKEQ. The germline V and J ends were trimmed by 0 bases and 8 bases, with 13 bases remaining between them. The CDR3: CASSQELRDFGYTF. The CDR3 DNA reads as TGTGCCAGCAGCCAAGAGTTGAGGGATTTCGGCTACACCTTC.

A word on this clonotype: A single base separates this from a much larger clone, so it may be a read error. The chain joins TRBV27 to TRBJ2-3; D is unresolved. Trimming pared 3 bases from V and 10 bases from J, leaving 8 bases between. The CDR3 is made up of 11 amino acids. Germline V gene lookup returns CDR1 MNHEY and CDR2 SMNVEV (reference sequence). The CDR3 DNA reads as TGTGCCAGCAGTTTTCTTCTCGCGCAGTATTTT. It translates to CASSFLLAQYF.

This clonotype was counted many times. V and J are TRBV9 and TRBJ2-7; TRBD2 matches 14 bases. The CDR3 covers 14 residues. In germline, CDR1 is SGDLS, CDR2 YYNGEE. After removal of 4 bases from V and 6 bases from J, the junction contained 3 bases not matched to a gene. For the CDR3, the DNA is TGTGCCAGCAGCCCGGGACTAGCGGGAGTCGAGCAGTACTTC. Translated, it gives CASSPGLAGVEQYF.

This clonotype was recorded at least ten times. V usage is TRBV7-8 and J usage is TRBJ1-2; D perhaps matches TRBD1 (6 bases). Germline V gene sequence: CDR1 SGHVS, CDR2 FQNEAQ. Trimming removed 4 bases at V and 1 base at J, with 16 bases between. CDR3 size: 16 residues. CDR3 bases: TGTGCCAGCAGCTCCCGGACAGATACCCTTAACTATGGCTACACCTTC. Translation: CASSSRTDTLNYGYTF.

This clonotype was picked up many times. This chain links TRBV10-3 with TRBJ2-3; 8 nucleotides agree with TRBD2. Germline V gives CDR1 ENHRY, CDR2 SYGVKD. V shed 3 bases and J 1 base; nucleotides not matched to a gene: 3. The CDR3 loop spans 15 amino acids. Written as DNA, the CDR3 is TGTGCCATCAGTGACGGAGCGGGAGGCACAGATACGCAGTATTTT. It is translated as CAISDGAGGTDTQYF.